A single sample gave rise to the 27 T cell receptor beta chains below, sequenced in a study of cytomegalovirus exposure and HLA in healthy donors. The PCR had 60 Vbeta and 13 Jbeta primers. Generated by immunoSEQ multiplex PCR, the TCRdb table keeps only in-frame clones and is missing some. The sample carries 90,000 to 120,000 clones, about 79% recorded once. Sequencing was performed on PBMCs. The receptors originated from a man aged 45-60 years in good health and CMV-seropositive.

The chain combines TRBV19 with TRBJ1-4; 8 nucleotides match TRBD1. The CDR3 runs 15 residues. The ends lost 6 bases at V and 6 bases at J; junction bases unmatched: 9. CDR1 is LNHDA and CDR2 is SQIVND in the germline V gene (reference sequence). DNA of the CDR3: TGTGCCAGTAGGACGGGACAGGCGATAGATGAAAAACTGTTTTTT. The encoded protein is CASRTGQAIDEKLFF.

The V call is TRBV5-1, the J call TRBJ2-3; a possible D gene is TRBD1 (5 bases). The germline gives CDR1 SGHRS, CDR2 YFSETQ. Trimming stripped 0 bases from V and 5 bases from J, with 13 bases between. The CDR3 loop spans 15 amino acids. The CDR3 DNA sequence: TGCGCCAGCAGCTTGGCCGTAGGGGTACGAGATACGCAGTATTTT. Translated: CASSLAVGVRDTQYF.

This CDR3 reads CASSIIAGGSGDTQYF. The DNA of the CDR3 is TGTGCCAGTAGTATAATCGCAGGGGGTAGTGGAGATACGCAGTATTTT. The chain is built from TRBV19 and TRBJ2-3; 7 bases match TRBD1. The V gene's germline CDR1 is LNHDA and CDR2 SQIVND (reference sequence). The CDR3 extends over 16 amino acids. Trimming took 2 bases from V and 5 from J; bases not matched to a gene: 10.

In this sample, this clone turned up a few times. The chain is built from TRBV5-6 and TRBJ2-7; TRBD1 agrees at 8 bases. The CDR3 loop spans 14 amino acids. Looked up from germline, CDR1 is SGHDT and CDR2 is YYEEEE. J gave up 3 bases and V 3 bases, and 5 bases lay outside the gene matches. The CDR3: CASSSWTGSYEQYF. The CDR3 DNA reads as TGTGCCAGCAGCTCCTGGACAGGGAGCTACGAGCAGTACTTC.

V and J are TRBV29-1 and TRBJ2-7; 9 bases are shared with TRBD1. CDR3 length: 13 amino acids. The ends lost 2 bases at V and 5 bases at J; junction bases unmatched: 4. Germline CDR1 and CDR2: SQVTM and ANQGSEA. The CDR3 reads CSVEKGQGHEQYF. In DNA, the CDR3 is TGCAGCGTTGAAAAGGGACAGGGACACGAGCAGTACTTC.

The V gene is TRBV15, the J gene TRBJ1-2; D gene unclear. From germline, CDR1 is LNHNV and CDR2 YYDKDF (reference sequence). The CDR3 has 14 amino acids. V dropped 3 bases and J dropped 7 bases, with 15 bases sitting between them. CDR3 sequence: CATSRARDRGGYTF. Written as DNA, the CDR3 is TGTGCCACCAGCAGGGCGCGAGATCGGGGTGGCTACACCTTC.

The chain is built from TRBV29-1 and TRBJ2-7, with D unresolved. Germline V gives CDR1 SQVTM, CDR2 ANQGSEA. CDR3 size: 12 residues. V lost 4 bases and J lost 1, with 8 bases in between. The CDR3 here is CSVVSESYEQYF. The CDR3 region has the DNA TGCAGCGTTGTAAGCGAATCCTACGAGCAGTACTTC.

In the case of this clone: This sample also contains other DNA sequences that code for the same CDR3. This chain joins TRBV19 and TRBJ2-5; TRBD1 might be the D (6 bases). The CDR3 consists of 14 residues. Trimming pared 1 base from V and 5 bases from J, leaving 11 bases between. Germline loops: CDR1 LNHDA, CDR2 SQIVND (reference sequence). The CDR3 sequence is CASSIGGGQETQYF. The CDR3 region has the DNA TGTGCCAGTAGTATAGGAGGGGGTCAGGAGACCCAGTACTTC.

This chain uses TRBV5-6 with TRBJ2-6; the match to TRBD1 covers 9 bases. V was pared by 4 bases and J by 0 bases, with 8 bases of the junction left unmatched. The CDR3 covers 18 residues. Germline CDR1 and CDR2: SGHDT and YYEEEE. CDR3 in DNA: TGTGCCAGCAGCCCGGTAGGGACAGGGAGCTCTGGGGCCAACGTCCTGACTTTC. Amino acids: CASSPVGTGSSGANVLTF.

The gene calls are TRBV13 and TRBJ1-1; TRBD1 agrees at 7 bases. Germline loops: CDR1 PRHDT, CDR2 FYEKMQ (reference sequence). With V trimmed by 5 bases and J by 0 bases, 9 bases remained unmatched. The CDR3 covers 16 residues. The chain's CDR3 is CASSLLQGGLNTEAFF. Here the CDR3 DNA reads TGTGCCAGCAGCCTGCTTCAGGGGGGCCTGAACACTGAAGCTTTCTTT.

This sequence joins TRBV19 and TRBJ2-7, with 11 bases lining up with TRBD2. The trim removed 6 bases at V and 5 bases at J, leaving 9 bases unmatched. The CDR3 loop spans 15 amino acids. Per germline, CDR1 LNHDA and CDR2 SQIVND (reference sequence). The CDR3 DNA follows: TGTGCCAGTAGCACATGGACTAGCGGGCTCAACGAGCAGTACTTC. Translated: CASSTWTSGLNEQYF.

This clone was seen a few times. This rearrangement joins TRBV10-3 to TRBJ1-1; no definite D call. The CDR3 runs 13 residues. Germline CDR1 is ENHRY and CDR2 is SYGVKD. The V end was cut by 3 bases, the J end by 0 bases, with 5 bases between. The CDR3 is CAISDRMNTEAFF. CDR3 DNA: TGTGCCATCAGTGACAGGATGAACACTGAAGCTTTCTTT.

The rearrangement uses TRBV7-2 and TRBJ2-7, with 10 bases matching TRBD1. This CDR3 spans 16 amino acids. Germline V gene data show CDR1 as SGHTA and CDR2 as FQGNSA. The ends lost 6 bases at V and 4 bases at J; junction bases unmatched: 12. CDR3 nucleotides: TGTGCCAGCAGTAATTACCGGGACAGGGGCATTTACGAGCAGTACTTC. Amino acid sequence: CASSNYRDRGIYEQYF.

The rearrangement joins TRBV6-6 to TRBJ1-2; no definite D call. V was trimmed by 5 bases and J by 8 bases, leaving 15 bases between them. The CDR3 consists of 13 residues. Germline V gene lookup returns CDR1 MNHNY and CDR2 SVGAGI (reference sequence). Here the CDR3 DNA reads TGTGCCAGCAGTCCGGACGGCGAGGGAGGCTACACCTTC. Translation: CASSPDGEGGYTF.

This chain connects TRBV10-1 to TRBJ2-5, with TRBD1 identical over 7 bases. After removal of 4 bases from V and 3 bases from J, the junction contained 2 bases not matched to a gene. From germline, CDR1 is WNHNN and CDR2 SYGVQD (reference sequence). The CDR3 extends over 13 amino acids. CDR3 bases: TGCGCCAGCAGTGGGGACAGTAAAGAGACCCAGTACTTC. Amino acids: CASSGDSKETQYF.

The chain carries TRBV2 and TRBJ2-1; TRBD1 matches 8 bases. CDR1 and CDR2 from the germline V gene are SNHLY and FYNNEI. The J segment lost 5 bases and the V segment lost 4 bases, leaving 7 bases of the junction unmatched. The CDR3 has 15 amino acids. The CDR3 region has the DNA TGTGCCAGCAGTGCCAGGGGGACAGGCGACAATGAGCAGTTCTTC. It is translated as CASSARGTGDNEQFF.

V is TRBV7-9 and J is TRBJ2-7; perhaps TRBD2 as D (5 bases). V lost 5 bases and J 4 bases, leaving 15 bases between the germline ends. CDR1 SEHNR and CDR2 FQNEAQ come from the germline V gene (reference sequence). The CDR3 loop spans 14 amino acids. The CDR3 loop is CASSRWERDYEQYF. CDR3 bases: TGTGCCAGCAGCCGCTGGGAGAGGGATTACGAGCAGTACTTC.

This clone has a single count. This chain connects TRBV7-2 to TRBJ1-1, with D maybe TRBD1 (6 bases). The germline V gene has CDR1 SGHTA and CDR2 FQGNSA. The V and J ends lost 5 bases and 1 base respectively, with 11 bases between them. The CDR3 totals 14 residues. Written as DNA, the CDR3 is TGTGCCAGCAGCCCAGGGGCGGCGAACACTGAAGCTTTCTTT. It yields the protein CASSPGAANTEAFF.

The chain recombines TRBV5-4 with TRBJ1-1; no clear D. Per the germline V gene, CDR1 is SGHNT and CDR2 is YYREEE (reference sequence). The CDR3 covers 14 residues. The V end was cut by 3 bases, the J end by 1 base, with 10 bases between. CDR3 in amino acids: CASSSGRWNTEAFF. The CDR3 DNA reads TGTGCCAGCAGCTCGGGAAGGTGGAACACTGAAGCTTTCTTT. The variable domain in full, completed from reference TRBV5-4 and TRBJ1-1, reads ETGVTQSPTHLIKTRGQQVTLRCSSQSGHNTVSWYQQALGQGPQFIFQYYREEENGRGNFPPRFSGLQFPNYSSELNVNALELDDSALYLCASSSGRWNTEAFFGQGTRLTVV.

This clone was seen only once. This rearrangement joins TRBV5-1 to TRBJ2-1; no definite D call. The CDR3 sequence is 13 residues long. Germline V lookup: CDR1 SGHRS, CDR2 YFSETQ. The V and J ends lost 0 bases and 5 bases respectively, with 6 bases between them. CDR3 loop: CASSLVLHNEQFF. As DNA, the CDR3 is TGCGCCAGCAGCTTGGTACTTCACAATGAGCAGTTCTTC.

This clone was detected ten times or more. The rearrangement uses TRBV2 and TRBJ1-1; tentatively, D is TRBD1 (6 bases). This CDR3 is 15 amino acids long. V was trimmed by 5 bases and J by 5 bases, leaving 18 bases between them. Germline assignment: CDR1 SNHLY and CDR2 FYNNEI. The CDR3 region has the DNA TGTGCCAGCAGTCGAGGGGGGACGGGGGGGACTGAAGCTTTCTTT. Translating gives CASSRGGTGGTEAFF.

Concerning this clone: This same CDR3 is encoded by further DNA sequences in the sample. The V and J genes are TRBV28 and TRBJ1-1; D not resolved. This CDR3 spans 13 amino acids. The germline V gene encodes CDR1 MDHEN and CDR2 SYDVKM. Trimming removed 3 bases at V and 1 base at J, with 6 bases between. CDR3 in DNA: TGTGCCAGCAGTTTTCGTAGGAACACTGAAGCTTTCTTT. It codes for CASSFRRNTEAFF.

The V and J genes are TRBV5-5 and TRBJ1-4; TRBD1 is a possible D gene (5 bases). The CDR3 is made up of 16 amino acids. Per germline, CDR1 SGHKS and CDR2 YYEKEE (reference sequence). V was pared by 6 bases and J by 7 bases, with 22 bases between. The CDR3 sequence: CASTRSLLRAAEKLFF. The CDR3 bases are TGTGCCAGCACCAGATCTCTTCTCAGGGCCGCTGAAAAACTGTTTTTT.

J is TRBJ2-2 and V is TRBV9; 9 bases map to TRBD2. Germline assignment: CDR1 SGDLS and CDR2 YYNGEE. Germline trimming cut 7 bases from V and 4 bases from J; bases unmatched to any gene: 11. CDR3 length: 16 amino acids. This CDR3 is CASGSSGGLGTGELFF. CDR3 nucleotides: TGTGCCAGCGGCAGCAGCGGGGGGCTAGGCACCGGGGAGCTGTTTTTT.

This rearrangement joins TRBV2 to TRBJ1-1, with 7 positions matching TRBD1. J gave up 1 base and V 4 bases, and 3 bases lay outside the gene matches. CDR1 SNHLY and CDR2 FYNNEI come from the germline V gene. The CDR3 is made up of 14 amino acids. CDR3 sequence reads: CASSAEGANTEAFF. CDR3 nucleotide sequence: TGTGCCAGCAGTGCGGAGGGGGCGAACACTGAAGCTTTCTTT.

The chain is built from TRBV7-6 and TRBJ2-2, with D tentatively TRBD2 (6 bases). Trimming shortened V by 2 bases and J by 3 bases, and 13 bases separated the two germline ends. CDR1 is SGHVS and CDR2 is FNYEAQ in the germline V gene. This CDR3 has 16 amino acids. As DNA, the CDR3 is TGTGCCAGCAGCTTAAGGCTAGCGCTAGACACCGGGGAGCTGTTTTTT. It specifies CASSLRLALDTGELFF.

This clone turned up a few times. The V gene is TRBV5-6, the J gene TRBJ1-1; D is perhaps TRBD1 (6 bases). The germline V gene encodes CDR1 SGHDT and CDR2 YYEEEE. The V and J ends lost 6 bases and 2 bases respectively, with 14 bases between them. The CDR3 is 14 amino acids. The CDR3 sequence: CASTTDSLNTEAFF. CDR3 nucleotide sequence: TGTGCCAGCACGACGGACAGCCTAAACACTGAAGCTTTCTTT. Full variable domain (rest looked up from reference TRBV5-6 and TRBJ1-1): DAGVTQSPTHLIKTRGQQVTLRCSPKSGHDTVSWYQQALGQGPQFIFQYYEEEERQRGNFPDRFSGHQFPNYSSELNVNALLLGDSALYLCASTTDSLNTEAFFGQGTRLTVV.